The rows below give T cell receptor beta chains drawn from one sample of a study of T-cell reconstitution after alpha-beta-depleted transplantation in children. Each CDR3 protein is one row after TCRdb ran MiXCR on the PCR reads. The data hold more than 500,000 distinct CDR3 sequences, with roughly an eighth observed a single time. Specimen: PBMCs, mostly from graft donor cells, collected 180 days after TCRalphabeta/CD19-depleted stem cell transplant. These receptors came from a female patient aged 2-9 years who had a stem cell transplant for aplastic anemia, so the T cells may come from the graft donor. The conserved cysteine and the conserved F or W are not part of the CDR3 here. The D gene is left open where the match is weak.

NA | TRBJ1-1 | TRBV29-1 | AASGSMGTEAF
NA | TRBJ2-3 | TRBV6-2/TRBV6-3 | ASSYYRDRTDTQY
NA | TRBJ2-7 | TRBV5-5 | ASSLSRASYEQY
TRBD1 | TRBJ1-4 | TRBV7-7 | ASSSYTGVQANEKLF
NA | TRBJ1-2 | TRBV12-3/TRBV12-4 | ASRLGLVYGYT
TRBD2 | TRBJ2-7 | TRBV4-3 | ASSQDWEGFYEQY
NA | TRBJ2-7 | TRBV30 | AWSLHRVQY
TRBD1 | TRBJ1-1 | TRBV7-2 | ASSAVTGVQTEAF
NA | TRBJ2-1 | TRBV29-1 | SVGAGMIHEQF
NA | TRBJ2-5 | TRBV28 | ASSLVNEGETQY
TRBD2 | TRBJ2-5 | TRBV7-8 | ASSLGREGQETQY
NA | TRBJ2-1 | TRBV12-3/TRBV12-4 | ASSNEQF
TRBD2 | TRBJ2-1 | TRBV12-3/TRBV12-4 | ASSFRYNTSDWTNEQF
NA | TRBJ2-5 | TRBV5-1 | ASSLAGREQTQY
NA | TRBJ2-7 | TRBV28 | ASSPWNRAYEQY
NA | TRBJ2-2 | TRBV5-1 | ASSLDWGHTGELF
TRBD2 | TRBJ2-1 | TRBV28 | ASSPSSGRIAEQF
NA | TRBJ1-5 | TRBV28 | ASSLHPQDQPQH
TRBD2 | TRBJ2-1 | TRBV3-1 | ASSQRASGVGNEQF
NA | TRBJ1-2 | TRBV15 | ATSRGAAGAGYT
NA | TRBJ1-4 | TRBV6-5 | ASSYGEQVVNEKLF
TRBD1 | TRBJ2-3 | TRBV24-1 | ATSDPGTGTDTQY
TRBD2 | TRBJ2-5 | TRBV7-2 | ASSLGPGGETQY
TRBD1 | TRBJ2-5 | TRBV28 | ASSLTLQGQYQETQY
TRBD1 | TRBJ2-3 | TRBV7-3 | ASSLNQGASTDTQY
TRBD1 | TRBJ1-5 | TRBV5-1 | ASSGSFRDSADSNQPQH
TRBD1 | TRBJ1-5 | TRBV5-5 | ASSIDRGAQPQH
NA | TRBJ2-3 | TRBV20-1 | SARTRVGTDTQY
TRBD1 | TRBJ2-5 | TRBV27 | ASTLKSGTGAHQY
NA | TRBJ2-2 | TRBV12-3/TRBV12-4 | ASSPGGGRTGELF
NA | TRBJ2-7 | TRBV28 | ASSTLGVEQY
TRBD2 | TRBJ2-7 | TRBV28 | ASSSIANANSGRSYEQY
TRBD2 | TRBJ2-7 | TRBV29-1 | SALDEAGSYEQY
NA | TRBJ1-6 | TRBV28 | ASNLGVTYNSPLH
TRBD2 | TRBJ2-1 | TRBV20-1 | SASAITSGDYNEQF
NA | TRBJ2-4 | TRBV6-2/TRBV6-3 | ASSYWGSPSKNIQY
TRBD2 | TRBJ2-2 | TRBV7-2 | ASRPFTSGTTGELF
TRBD2 | TRBJ2-2 | TRBV10-3 | AISESGLATTGELF
NA | TRBJ1-3 | TRBV4-2 | ASSHEGTSGNTIY
NA | TRBJ1-1 | TRBV7-9 | ASSPGPTSNTEAF
NA | TRBJ1-1 | TRBV5-1 | ASSLAQGVEAF
TRBD2 | TRBJ2-2 | TRBV3-1 | ASSQSLPGLAGVLELF
NA | TRBJ2-1 | TRBV25-1 | ASSESRASDGNEQF
TRBD1 | TRBJ2-1 | TRBV9 | ASSGRDRTLGGNEQF
TRBD2 | TRBJ2-3 | TRBV29-1 | SVPSGSNTDTQY
TRBD2 | TRBJ2-7 | TRBV7-8 | ASSLGWREGREQY
TRBD2 | TRBJ2-1 | TRBV20-1 | SARTSGNNEQF
NA | TRBJ2-5 | TRBV11-2 | ASSPHTGWGQETQY
NA | TRBJ2-5 | TRBV29-1 | SVEAQPGRAETQY
NA | TRBJ1-1 | TRBV6-5 | ASSYRAVNTEAF
NA | TRBJ2-3 | TRBV7-2 | ASSLAWPTDTQY
TRBD1 | TRBJ2-1 | TRBV6-1 | ASSKGGTGKLNEQF
TRBD1 | TRBJ1-1 | TRBV29-1 | SVAPMTGGGGNEAF
TRBD1 | TRBJ1-2 | TRBV5-1 | ASSSRTGRTIYGYT